Below, one TCR beta chain is given with its context. The data were taken from a study of human CD8 memory T cell subsets. Libraries for TCR beta were constructed using UMI-labeled 5' RACE. Reprocessing the 5' RACE reads, TCRdb reports a single entry for every CDR3 protein and omits DNA. Its table lists approximately 12,000 distinct CDR3 sequences. This TCR came from a human donor in good health. The sample was CD8+ T cells from PBMCs.

This CDR3 is CASSFQTAGTTGELFF. This sequence joins TRBV7-6 and TRBJ2-2; TCRdb outputs TRBD2, but without DNA this stays unchecked. The germline V gene encodes CDR1 SGHVS and CDR2 FNYEAQ. This CDR3 has 16 amino acids. Based on the CDR3 plus reference TRBV7-6 and TRBJ2-2, the full variable domain is GAGVSQSPRYKVTKRGQDVALRCDPISGHVSLYWYRQALGQGPEFLTYFNYEAQQDKSGLPNDRFSAERPEGSISTLTIQRTEQRDSAMYRCASSFQTAGTTGELFFGEGSRLTVL.